The T cell receptor beta chain described here comes from a study of cytomegalovirus exposure and HLA in healthy donors (TCRdb year 2017). Regarding the study in general: The 550 to 750 repertoires of the first cohort and the approximately 110 validation repertoires were produced on the same platform, according to a later analysis. The study aimed to test whether signatures of past pathogen exposure could be identified by cataloging public T cell receptors. A separate validation cohort of approximately 120 different subjects was used in addition to the approximately 670-subject first cohort. To predict cytomegalovirus infection status, the study brought together high-throughput TCR immunosequencing, statistical association of individual TCRs with disease status, and machine learning. Paper-wide results and their limitations: All 120 or so repertoires were used to score co-occurrence in the validation cohort in a later analysis, because that analysis had no HLA typing for the cohort. The authors suggested that the approach could potentially be generalized to other disease states and immunological phenotypes. Most TCR sequences were observed very rarely across donors, whereas some public TCRs were present in many individuals. Cytomegalovirus status was reported to be diagnosed by the classifier with high specificity and sensitivity in both the original and validation cohorts. In a later analysis, TCRs clustered in the first cohort were found to also tend to co-occur in the roughly 130 validation repertoires, with approximately 95% of cluster scores above 0. In the study, 164 TCR beta chains were listed as associated with cytomegalovirus. In vitro tests confirmed that a few of the cytomegalovirus-associated TCR beta chains recognize cytomegalovirus antigens.

CDR1 and CDR2, looked up from the germline V gene (reference sequence), are MNHNY and SVGAGI. The CDR3, cysteine through phenylalanine, is 15 amino acids long. The retained sequence is limited to the CDR3, 45 bases, with the frame set at the first base. Germline trimming amounts to 4 bases on V and 2 bases on J, with 5 as the count of junction bases outside the gene matches. Regarding this clone: The target of this receptor is not known. No clone much larger than this one lies a single base away; base qualities are absent.

Donors formed part of the validation cohort, which comprised some 120 subjects and was distinct from the first cohort of 550 to 850 subjects. Libraries were constructed by the immunoSEQ multiplex PCR assay. Processing in the source paper ran as follows. A statistical classification framework was built for diagnosing cytomegalovirus status from the catalog of TCR beta chain sequences. The table was pulled from immuneACCESS by TCRdb, which kept in-frame rearrangements only. Such tables lose some clones; where checked, under half of the loss comes from unresolved V genes, and the rest has no known cause. V, J and clone size are those of that table, while D and trimming were read from the DNA. The sample data list around 60,000 clones, and more than 90% of these were observed just once. More than 1% of the sample is in the top ten clones.

This receptor was obtained from a man between 18 and 35 years old in good health and CMV-seronegative. The chain was built from TRBV6-6 and TRBJ1-5; TRBD1 lines up with 7 middle nucleotides. The material sequenced was PBMCs. CDR3 loop: CASSSQGQGNQPQHF. The bases are TGTGCCAGCAGTTCACAGGGGCAAGGCAATCAGCCCCAGCATTTT.